This TCR beta chain was captured by sequencing in a study of cytomegalovirus exposure and HLA in healthy donors. Study results and caveats: Over 150 TCR beta chains were listed as cytomegalovirus-associated. The classifier reportedly diagnosed cytomegalovirus status with high sensitivity and specificity.

V was pared by 1 base and J by 5 bases, with 10 bases of the junction left unmatched. This CDR3 region has 17 residues. From germline, CDR1 is SGHAT and CDR2 FQNNGV. PCR involved 60 Vbeta and 13 Jbeta primers. Profiled with immunoSEQ multiplex PCR; TCRdb holds only in-frame clones, not every one. The sample carries about 190,000 clones, around 87% recorded once. As to this clone: Its antigen is currently unknown.

This sequence originates from a boy aged 2 to 9 in good health and CMV-seronegative. V gene TRBV11-2 combines with J gene TRBJ2-1; TRBD2 agrees at 8 bases. Sequencing was carried out using PBMCs. CDR3 amino acids: CASSLVPFSGINNEQFF. CDR3 sequence (DNA): TGTGCCAGCAGCTTAGTGCCGTTTAGCGGGATTAACAATGAGCAGTTCTTC. The full variable domain, its missing parts supplied by reference TRBV11-2 and TRBJ2-1, is EAGVAQSPRYKIIEKRQSVAFWCNPISGHATLYWYQQILGQGPKLLIQFQNNGVVDDSQLPKDRFSAERLKGVDSTLKIQPAKLEDSAVYLCASSLVPFSGINNEQFFGPGTRLTVL.